Shown below are 19 T cell receptor beta chains from a single sample sequenced in a study of blood T cells in healthy people across ages. With a J-beta primer mix and a sample-barcoded 5' primer, a second PCR ran about 7 to 11 cycles. TCRdb processed the 5' RACE reads anew with MiXCR; each CDR3 protein has one entry. In the table there are about 580,000 distinct CDR3 sequences, 45% to 55% of which are singletons. The specimen sequenced was blood. These receptor sequences come from a man at least 80 years old in good health.

The genes are TRBV27 and TRBJ2-7; a possible D gene is TRBD2 (6 bases). Germline V gene lookup returns CDR1 MNHEY and CDR2 SMNVEV (reference sequence). Trimming left V 2 bases short and J 4 bases short, with 18 bases between. The CDR3 has 16 residues. CDR3 sequence reads: CASSLLSGGINYEQYF. Written as DNA, the CDR3 is TGTGCCAGCAGTTTACTCTCTGGCGGGATCAATTACGAGCAGTACTTC.

The CDR3 spells CASSPGRSSYEQYF. The CDR3 DNA reads as TGTGCCAGCAGTCCCGGACGGAGCTCCTACGAGCAGTACTTC. This rearrangement joins TRBV5-6 to TRBJ2-7; D unclear. This CDR3 region has 14 residues. The V gene lost 5 bases and the J gene lost 0 bases, with 12 bases spanning the gap. CDR1 is SGHDT and CDR2 is YYEEEE in the germline V gene.

The rearrangement joins TRBV20-1 to TRBJ2-4; the D gene is possibly TRBD1 (5 bases). Deletions cut 4 bases from V and 9 bases from J, with 13 bases between. This CDR3 comprises 12 residues. The V gene's germline CDR1 is DFQATT and CDR2 SNEGSKA (reference sequence). CDR3 DNA: TGCAGTGCTAACACAGGCTATAGCATTCAGTACTTC. Its protein product is CSANTGYSIQYF.

V and J are TRBV6-6 and TRBJ2-1; 9 bases are shared with TRBD2. The end of the DNA fits TRBJ2-7 better, so the J call may be wrong. Germline V gene sequence: CDR1 MNHNY, CDR2 SVGAGI (reference sequence). This CDR3 comprises 15 residues. The CDR3 DNA is TGTGCCAGCAGCGATGCTAGCGGGGCCCACAATGAGCAGTACTTC. Amino acid sequence: CASSDASGAHNEQYF.

Only a few counts were recorded for this clonotype. V is TRBV29-1 and J is TRBJ1-1; tentatively, D is TRBD1 (6 bases). The CDR3 is made up of 13 amino acids. Per the germline V gene, CDR1 is SQVTM and CDR2 is ANQGSEA. V lost 6 bases, J lost 6 bases, and 17 bases lay in between. CDR3 sequence (DNA): TGCAGCGTAAACAGGGCAGCTCGTTCTGAAGCTTTCTTT. Amino acid sequence: CSVNRAARSEAFF. Full variable domain (remainder filled in from reference TRBV29-1 and TRBJ1-1): SAVISQKPSRDICQRGTSLTIQCQVDSQVTMMFWYRQQPGQSLTLIATANQGSEATYESGFVIDKFPISRPNLTFSTLTVSNMSPEDSSIYLCSVNRAARSEAFFGQGTRLTVV.

This chain uses TRBV5-1 with TRBJ2-3; TRBD2 might be the D (6 bases). There are 13 residues in the CDR3. The V end lost 7 bases, the J end lost 0 bases, and 9 bases lay between the germline ends. Germline loops: CDR1 SGHRS, CDR2 YFSETQ. The CDR3 DNA is TGCGCCAGCGGGCGGGGTAGCACAGATACGCAGTATTTT. This encodes CASGRGSTDTQYF. Drawing the rest from reference TRBV5-1 and TRBJ2-3, the complete variable domain is KAGVTQTPRYLIKTRGQQVTLSCSPISGHRSVSWYQQTPGQGLQFLFEYFSETQRNKGNFPGRFSGRQFSNSRSEMNVSTLELGDSALYLCASGRGSTDTQYFGPGTRLTVL.

The chain uses TRBV10-3 and TRBJ2-5, with 12 positions matching TRBD2. The junction had 10 bases not matched to a gene; V was cut back by 3 bases and J by 11 bases. The CDR3 runs to 15 residues. Germline loops: CDR1 ENHRY, CDR2 SYGVKD. CDR3 nucleotide sequence: TGTGCCATCAGTGACGGACTAGCGGGAAGTAATGAGCAGTACTTC. It encodes CAISDGLAGSNEQYF.

This chain links TRBV20-1 with TRBJ1-4, with 7 bases matching TRBD1. Germline lookup yields CDR1 DFQATT and CDR2 SNEGSKA (reference sequence). With V trimmed by 0 bases and J by 4 bases, 2 bases remained unmatched. The CDR3 runs to 14 residues. CDR3 in DNA: TGCAGTGCTAGAGACCCAGGGGGTAATGAAAAACTGTTTTTT. Protein product: CSARDPGGNEKLFF.

The V call is TRBV29-1, the J call TRBJ2-3, with TRBD1 matching 8 bases. There are 13 residues in the CDR3. Germline V gives CDR1 SQVTM, CDR2 ANQGSEA. V gave up 7 bases and J gave up 2 bases; unmatched junction bases: 5. Here the CDR3 DNA reads TGCAGCGCCCAGGGGGCCGACACAGATACGCAGTATTTT. As protein: CSAQGADTDTQYF.

This clonotype was seen many times. The chain links TRBV7-2 to TRBJ2-3; TRBD2 is a possible D gene (7 bases). The germline CDR1 and CDR2 sequences are SGHTA and FQGNSA. With 3 bases removed from V and 3 bases from J, the gap between germline ends came to 13 bases. This CDR3 is 15 amino acids long. The CDR3 region has the DNA TGTGCCAGCAGCTTTAGAGGGGGGGTGACAGATACGCAGTATTTT. Translated: CASSFRGGVTDTQYF.

This chain uses TRBV5-5 with TRBJ2-7, with D perhaps TRBD1 or TRBD2 (5 bases each). Germline CDR1 and CDR2: SGHKS and YYEKEE (reference sequence). This CDR3 spans 14 amino acids. Trimming left V 1 base short and J 5 bases short, with 13 bases between. The CDR3 DNA is TGTGCCAGCAGCTTGTCCGGGGCTCGACACGAGCAGTACTTC. Translated: CASSLSGARHEQYF.

J is TRBJ2-7 and V is TRBV10-1; the D call may be TRBD1 or TRBD2 (5 bases each). The CDR3 covers 15 residues. V was pared by 3 bases and J by 0 bases, with 12 bases between. Germline-derived CDR1 and CDR2 are WNHNN and SYGVQD (reference sequence). CDR3: CASSEVGANSYEQYF. The CDR3 region has the DNA TGCGCCAGCAGTGAAGTCGGGGCTAACTCCTACGAGCAGTACTTC.

This clonotype was recorded a few times. The V gene is TRBV28, the J gene TRBJ2-7; D remains ambiguous. The CDR3 totals 11 residues. The V end was cut by 5 bases, the J end by 6 bases, with 8 bases between. The germline V gene encodes CDR1 MDHEN and CDR2 SYDVKM. CDR3: CASSVFSEQYF. The CDR3 coding sequence is TGTGCCAGCAGTGTCTTTTCCGAGCAGTACTTC.

The sample holds many counts of this clonotype. The rearrangement uses TRBV6-5 and TRBJ2-7; 7 bases align to TRBD2. This CDR3 spans 15 amino acids. Germline trimming cut 1 base from V and 5 bases from J; bases unmatched to any gene: 8. Germline values: CDR1 MNHEY, CDR2 SVGAGI. The CDR3 spells CASSYFGAGVDEQYF. CDR3 coding DNA: TGTGCCAGCAGTTACTTTGGGGCGGGAGTAGACGAGCAGTACTTC.

The chain carries TRBV10-3 and TRBJ2-7; 7 nucleotides match TRBD2. Germline CDR1 and CDR2: ENHRY and SYGVKD. The CDR3 is 16 amino acids. Unmatched junction bases numbered 11, after V lost 0 bases and J lost 6 bases. This CDR3 is CAISESPRGGDGEQYF. CDR3 sequence (DNA): TGTGCCATCAGTGAGTCCCCTCGGGGAGGGGATGGCGAGCAGTACTTC.

This clonotype was counted at least ten times. The rearrangement joins TRBV6-6 to TRBJ1-1; D unresolved. The germline V and J ends were trimmed by 6 bases and 1 base, with 15 bases remaining between them. The CDR3 loop spans 15 amino acids. The germline V gene has CDR1 MNHNY and CDR2 SVGAGI (reference sequence). The CDR3 bases are TGTGCCAGCAGGGATCAAAGGACGCAGAACACTGAAGCTTTCTTT. It translates to CASRDQRTQNTEAFF.

Of note for this clonotype: At one of its ends the junction is not consistent with the germline gene, which may arise from a read error. The V call is TRBV7-2, the J call TRBJ2-1, with D perhaps TRBD2 (7 bases). This CDR3 comprises 16 residues. The germline V gene encodes CDR1 SGHTA and CDR2 FQGNSA. The chain's CDR3 is CVSTRGGGGSYNEQFF. For the CDR3, the DNA is TGTGTCAGCACCCGTGGGGGAGGGGGTTCCTACAATGAGCAGTTCTTC.

About this clonotype itself: Its ends do not fully match the called genes, so a read error is possible. The gene calls are TRBV11-2 and TRBJ2-7, with D possibly being TRBD2 (6 bases). This CDR3 has 14 residues. Looked up from germline, CDR1 is SGHAT and CDR2 is FQNNGV. Written as DNA, the CDR3 is TGTGCCAGCGGCTTAGCGGCAGCCGCCTACGAGCAGTACTTC. Protein product: CASGLAAAAYEQYF.

The chain carries TRBV27 and TRBJ1-2; D gene unclear. V was clipped by 5 bases and J by 7 bases, with 14 bases between them. CDR3 length equals 13 residues. Per germline, CDR1 MNHEY and CDR2 SMNVEV (reference sequence). The CDR3 here is CASSLTLDAGYTF. The CDR3 nucleotides read TGTGCCAGCAGTCTAACTCTGGATGCTGGCTACACCTTC.